This T cell receptor (beta chain) was obtained from a study of Ad26.COV2.S vaccination and SARS-CoV-2 variants. Across the study: In the study, Ad26.COV2.S was injected intramuscularly once, or twice 56 days apart.

Treatment in this sample: around 19 received Ad26.COV2.S at low or high dose, single or two shots; roughly 5 received placebo; per-sample allocation not given. Material that was analyzed had been drawn on day 63 after the first vaccine or placebo injection. Using immunoSEQ multiplex PCR, the repertoire was profiled, and TCRdb retains in-frame clones only, with some absent. Counted here are hundreds of thousands of clones, roughly nine tenths occurring once; the ten biggest clones make up approximately 1.5%. Trimming shortened V by 7 bases and J by 8 bases, and 12 bases separated the two germline ends. The germline gives CDR1 MNHEY, CDR2 SVGAGI. This CDR3 is 12 amino acids long.

The clonotype comes from a person between 18 and 60 years old who received the Ad26.COV2.S COVID-19 vaccine or a placebo. This chain joins TRBV6-5 and TRBJ1-5; D unclear. This specimen was peripheral blood, taken in a trial of Ad26.COV2.S vaccine versus placebo. The CDR3 loop reads CASTKVPEPQHF. In nucleotides, the CDR3 is TGTGCCAGCACCAAGGTCCCAGAGCCCCAGCATTTT.